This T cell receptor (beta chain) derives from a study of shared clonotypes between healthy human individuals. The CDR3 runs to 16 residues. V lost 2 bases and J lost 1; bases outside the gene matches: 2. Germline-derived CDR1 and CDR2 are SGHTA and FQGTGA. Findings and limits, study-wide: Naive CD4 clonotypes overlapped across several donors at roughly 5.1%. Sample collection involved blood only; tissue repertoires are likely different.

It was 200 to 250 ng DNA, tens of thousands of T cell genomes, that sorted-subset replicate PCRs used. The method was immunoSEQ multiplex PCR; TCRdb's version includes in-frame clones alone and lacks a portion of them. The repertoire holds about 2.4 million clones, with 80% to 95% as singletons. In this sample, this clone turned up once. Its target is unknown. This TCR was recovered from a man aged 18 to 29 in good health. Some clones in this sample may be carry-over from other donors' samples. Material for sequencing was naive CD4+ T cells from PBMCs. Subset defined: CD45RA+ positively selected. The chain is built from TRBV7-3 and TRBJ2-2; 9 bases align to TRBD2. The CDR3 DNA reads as TGTGCCAGCAGCTTATTTAGCGGGAGGAACACCGGGGAGCTGTTTTTT. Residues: CASSLFSGRNTGELFF.